Following are 25 T cell receptor beta chains from one sample sequenced in a study of long-term antiretroviral therapy in people with HIV. The assay, immunoSEQ v3.0, was run at survey level. The assay was immunoSEQ multiplex PCR, and TCRdb's table has in-frame clones only and misses some. The repertoire holds tens of thousands of clones, with 76% as singletons. The sample was unsorted PBMCs, taken 0.5 years after starting antiretroviral therapy. Every receptor here comes from a woman in her thirties or forties with HIV.

The chain recombines TRBV5-6 with TRBJ2-3; D is ambiguous. The germline CDR1 and CDR2 sequences are SGHDT and YYEEEE. V was shortened by 3 bases and J by 3 bases, with 17 bases between the two germline ends. CDR3 length equals 16 residues. The DNA of the CDR3 is TGTGCCAGCAGCTCCCTGAAGGGTCTTAGGACAGATACGCAGTATTTT. Its translation is CASSSLKGLRTDTQYF.

The V call is TRBV7-2, the J call TRBJ1-1; weak D call: TRBD1 (5 bases). The CDR3 extends over 15 amino acids. V was trimmed by 3 bases and J by 4 bases, leaving 15 bases between them. The germline V gene encodes CDR1 SGHTA and CDR2 FQGNSA. The CDR3 nucleotides read TGTGCCAGCAGCTTTACGCAGGGAGGGTCCACTGAAGCTTTCTTT. Its translation is CASSFTQGGSTEAFF.

The chain carries TRBV5-8 and TRBJ1-5; no definite D call. Germline values: CDR1 SGHTS, CDR2 YDEGEE. V lost 0 bases and J 6 bases, leaving 1 base between the germline ends. This CDR3 has 11 amino acids. CDR3 DNA sequence: TGTGCCAGCAGCTTGGGTCAGCCCCAGCATTTT. The encoded protein is CASSLGQPQHF.

This clone was detected only a few times. The chain carries TRBV7-2 and TRBJ2-4; the match to TRBD2 covers 7 bases. This CDR3 region has 16 residues. The V and J ends lost 5 bases and 4 bases, in that order; junction bases with no gene match: 11. Germline V gene sequence: CDR1 SGHTA, CDR2 FQGNSA. The CDR3 bases are TGTGCCAGCAGCCCCTCTAGCGGCGCACAAAAAAACATTCAGTACTTC. It specifies CASSPSSGAQKNIQYF. Full variable domain (rest looked up from reference TRBV7-2 and TRBJ2-4): GAGVSQSPSNKVTEKGKDVELRCDPISGHTALYWYRQSLGQGLEFLIYFQGNSAPDKSGLPSDRFSAERTGGSVSTLTIQRTQQEDSAVYLCASSPSSGAQKNIQYFGAGTRLSVL.

CDR3 residues: CASSSRSGTGELFF. CDR3 DNA: TGTGCCAGCAGCTCCCGGTCGGGAACCGGGGAGCTGTTTTTT. The V gene is TRBV7-3, the J gene TRBJ2-2; TRBD2 is a possible D gene (5 bases). Trimming pared 4 bases from V and 5 bases from J, leaving 11 bases between. The length of the CDR3 is 14 residues. Germline V gene lookup returns CDR1 SGHTA and CDR2 FQGTGA.

This clone showed up just a few times. The chain carries TRBV4-1 and TRBJ1-2, with D tentatively TRBD1 (5 bases). CDR3 length equals 15 residues. The germline gives CDR1 MGHRA, CDR2 YSYEKL. V dropped 0 bases and J dropped 2 bases, with 10 bases sitting between them. CDR3 sequence reads: CASSQEAGRNYGYTF. The CDR3 coding sequence is TGCGCCAGCAGCCAAGAGGCGGGACGGAACTATGGCTACACCTTC.

The rearrangement links TRBV10-3 to TRBJ1-1, with 11 bases that match TRBD1. V dropped 6 bases and J dropped 3; count of bases not matched to a gene: 3. The CDR3 consists of 14 residues. Germline V gene data show CDR1 as ENHRY and CDR2 as SYGVKD. The CDR3 DNA follows: TGTGCCATCAGGGACAGGGGGCTGGACACTGAAGCTTTCTTT. This encodes CAIRDRGLDTEAFF.

This rearrangement joins TRBV28 to TRBJ2-3; TRBD1 aligns across 7 bases. Per germline, CDR1 MDHEN and CDR2 SYDVKM. The CDR3 runs to 14 residues. The V gene end was trimmed by 4 bases and the J gene end by 14 bases; junction bases not matched to a gene: 15. The CDR3 sequence is CASSSNPPTGMRYF. CDR3 DNA sequence: TGTGCCAGCAGTTCGAATCCCCCGACAGGGATGAGGTATTTT.

The chain uses TRBV6-5 and TRBJ2-2, with TRBD2 as a possible D gene (6 bases). The CDR3 contains 13 residues. Deletions cut 7 bases from V and 5 bases from J, with 11 bases between. Germline CDR1 MNHEY, CDR2 SVGAGI. The CDR3 reads CASIPGGTGELFF. The CDR3 DNA reads as TGTGCCAGCATCCCTGGGGGGACCGGGGAGCTGTTTTTT.

This clone was observed once. The CDR3 sequence is CASSLGDAQPQHF. CDR3 coding DNA: TGTGCCAGCAGTCTTGGGGATGCTCAGCCCCAGCATTTT. V and J are TRBV28 and TRBJ1-5, with D hard to call. V lost 5 bases, J lost 6 bases, and 11 bases lay in between. Germline CDR1 is MDHEN and CDR2 is SYDVKM. There are 13 residues in the CDR3.

The genes are TRBV19 and TRBJ1-5, with D perhaps TRBD1 (6 bases). Deletions cut 1 base from V and 7 bases from J, with 23 bases between. Per the germline V gene, CDR1 is LNHDA and CDR2 is SQIVND (reference sequence). The CDR3 has 18 amino acids. CDR3 coding DNA: TGTGCCAGTAGTATAGTAAAGTTAGGGACAAGGGGAAGGCAGCCCCAGCATTTT. This sequence encodes CASSIVKLGTRGRQPQHF. The whole variable domain, filled in from reference TRBV19 and TRBJ1-5, reads DGGITQSPKYLFRKEGQNVTLSCEQNLNHDAMYWYRQDPGQGLRLIYYSQIVNDFQKGDIAEGYSVSREKKESFPLTVTSAQKNPTAFYLCASSIVKLGTRGRQPQHFGDGTRLSIL.

This chain joins TRBV7-8 and TRBJ2-1; 10 bases are a match to TRBD2. The CDR3 extends over 14 amino acids. Germline loops: CDR1 SGHVS, CDR2 FQNEAQ. With 7 bases clipped from V and 9 bases from J, the junction kept 9 bases outside the gene matches. This CDR3 is CASIRGLALGEQFF. The DNA of the CDR3 is TGTGCCAGCATCCGGGGACTAGCGTTGGGTGAGCAGTTCTTC.

This clone was found a few times. The V and J genes are TRBV4-1 and TRBJ1-2, with TRBD1 identical over 11 bases. Germline trimming cut 0 bases from V and 4 bases from J; bases unmatched to any gene: 7. The germline gives CDR1 MGHRA, CDR2 YSYEKL. This CDR3 spans 17 amino acids. CDR3 in DNA: TGCGCCAGCAGCCAAGACGGACAGGGGGCTGATAGCTATGGCTACACCTTC. Encoded protein: CASSQDGQGADSYGYTF.

V usage is TRBV10-3 and J usage is TRBJ2-5, with D perhaps TRBD2 (7 bases). The germline V gene encodes CDR1 ENHRY and CDR2 SYGVKD. Trimming stripped 11 bases from V and 5 bases from J, with 18 bases between. The CDR3 extends over 13 amino acids. CDR3 region: CAPGIRGGETQYF. The CDR3 nucleotides are TGTGCCCCAGGGATAAGGGGGGGTGAGACCCAGTACTTC.

The rearrangement joins TRBV11-2 to TRBJ2-7; D remains ambiguous. CDR1 is SGHAT, CDR2 FQNNGV, per germline. This CDR3 contains 14 residues. V was clipped by 2 bases and J by 5 bases, with 13 bases between them. This CDR3 is CASSLSILRDEQYF. For the CDR3, the DNA is TGTGCCAGCAGCTTATCCATCCTAAGAGACGAGCAGTACTTC.

The chain combines TRBV27 with TRBJ2-1; 12 bases line up with TRBD2. Germline CDR1 reads MNHEY; CDR2 reads SMNVEV (reference sequence). The CDR3 totals 18 residues. J was trimmed by 0 bases and V by 6 bases; bases with no gene match: 9. CDR3 amino acids: CASRTGTSGSSSYNEQFF. The CDR3 DNA reads TGTGCCAGCAGGACCGGGACTAGCGGGTCGAGCTCCTACAATGAGCAGTTCTTC.

Here the CDR3 reads CASTQGDSEAGEQYF. CDR3 nucleotide sequence: TGTGCCAGCACCCAAGGGGACAGCGAGGCTGGCGAGCAGTACTTC. This rearrangement joins TRBV2 to TRBJ2-7; 7 bases map to TRBD1. V shed 7 bases and J 6 bases; nucleotides not matched to a gene: 15. CDR1 SNHLY and CDR2 FYNNEI come from the germline V gene. This CDR3 spans 15 amino acids. The entire variable domain, with the rest obtained from reference TRBV2 and TRBJ2-7, is as follows: EPEVTQTPSHQVTQMGQEVILRCVPISNHLYFYWYRQILGQKVEFLVSFYNNEISEKSEIFDDQFSVERPDGSNFTLKIRSTKLEDSAMYFCASTQGDSEAGEQYFGPGTRLTVT.

The chain joins TRBV7-2 to TRBJ2-3; the D call may be TRBD1 or TRBD2 (6 bases each). Looked up from germline, CDR1 is SGHTA and CDR2 is FQGNSA. The V end lost 4 bases, the J end lost 14 bases, and 16 bases lay between the germline ends. This CDR3 has 12 amino acids. CDR3 in amino acids: CASSSDTGAGYF. The DNA for the CDR3 is TGTGCCAGCAGCTCGGATACGGGGGCGGGGTATTTT. The whole variable domain, remainder taken from reference TRBV7-2 and TRBJ2-3, is GAGVSQSPSNKVTEKGKDVELRCDPISGHTALYWYRQSLGQGLEFLIYFQGNSAPDKSGLPSDRFSAERTGGSVSTLTIQRTQQEDSAVYLCASSSDTGAGYFGPGTRLTVL.

This chain links TRBV7-6 with TRBJ1-6; unclear D gene. Per germline, CDR1 SGHVS and CDR2 FNYEAQ. The CDR3 extends over 17 amino acids. Trimming took 1 base from V and 0 from J, leaving 10 bases between them. The CDR3: CASSLVGGSSYNSPLHF. The CDR3, as DNA: TGTGCCAGCAGCTTAGTCGGCGGCAGCTCCTATAATTCACCCCTCCACTTT.

This chain links TRBV30 with TRBJ2-5; no clear D gene. CDR1 is GTSNPN, CDR2 SVGIG, per germline (reference sequence). Deletions cut 0 bases from V and 4 bases from J, with 15 bases between. The CDR3 is made up of 15 amino acids. CDR3 nucleotides: TGTGCCTGGAGTGTAAACCATATTTTGCCAGAGACCCAGTACTTC. Protein sequence: CAWSVNHILPETQYF.

This clone has just a few counts. The chain has TRBV7-2 and TRBJ1-3, with 11 bases that match TRBD1. The CDR3 sequence is 15 residues long. The trim removed 7 bases at V and 1 base at J, leaving 3 bases unmatched. Germline V gene sequence: CDR1 SGHTA, CDR2 FQGNSA. This chain's CDR3 is CASKGQGASGNTIYF. The CDR3 DNA sequence: TGTGCCAGCAAAGGACAGGGGGCGTCTGGAAACACCATATATTTT.

The chain has TRBV18 and TRBJ2-3; TRBD1 aligns across 7 bases. Germline lookup yields CDR1 KGHSH and CDR2 LQKENI. Losses at the gene ends were 6 bases for V and 5 bases for J; bases not matched to a gene: 5. The CDR3 extends over 13 amino acids. The CDR3 reads CASSGDRQDTQYF. The CDR3 nucleotides are TGTGCCAGCTCCGGGGACAGACAAGATACGCAGTATTTT.

The V and J genes are TRBV5-4 and TRBJ2-1; 9 bases map to TRBD2. V was clipped by 2 bases and J by 10 bases; unmatched bases: 7. CDR1 and CDR2 from the germline V gene are SGHNT and YYREEE (reference sequence). The CDR3 totals 14 residues. CDR3 protein: CASSFSGGFLEQFF. The CDR3 nucleotides read TGTGCCAGCAGCTTCAGCGGGGGGTTTTTGGAGCAGTTCTTC.

The table lists this clone with a count of one. The chain is built from TRBV2 and TRBJ1-1; 7 nucleotides line up with TRBD1. Germline V gives CDR1 SNHLY, CDR2 FYNNEI. Losses at the gene ends were 0 bases for V and 2 bases for J; bases not matched to a gene: 6. The CDR3 runs 16 residues. The CDR3, as DNA: TGTGCCAGCAGTGAAGCACAGACAGGGATCAACACTGAAGCTTTCTTT. As protein: CASSEAQTGINTEAFF.

The CDR3 coding sequence is TGTGCCAGCAGCCAAGGGGTGGGAGCGGGGGGGAAGTTGGATACGCAGTATTTT. Its translation: CASSQGVGAGGKLDTQYF. This chain connects TRBV4-2 to TRBJ2-3; 10 nucleotides line up with TRBD2. CDR3 length equals 18 residues. CDR1 and CDR2 (germline): LGHNA, YNFKEQ. Trimming took 1 base from V and 6 from J; bases not matched to a gene: 13.